These 24 T cell receptor beta chains originate from one sample sequenced in a study of naive and memory T cell subsets. Both TRBC1 and TRBC2 were covered by a beta constant-region primer of two equimolar oligonucleotides. TCRdb ran MiXCR on the UMI-ligation and nested PCR reads and lists one entry per CDR3 protein. This sample carries some 87,000 distinct CDR3 sequences, 7% of them seen once, and the ten largest clones take 1.6%. What was sequenced was central memory CD4+ T cells from blood. The receptors were sampled from a human donor in good health.

This clonotype was seen at least ten times. This chain uses TRBV5-5 with TRBJ2-5, with D hard to call. This CDR3 comprises 14 residues. V lost 3 bases and J 5 bases, leaving 14 bases between the germline ends. CDR1 and CDR2 from the germline V gene are SGHKS and YYEKEE (reference sequence). DNA for the CDR3: TGTGCCAGCAGCTCGTCCCAGGTTTTGGAGACCCAGTACTTC. It specifies CASSSSQVLETQYF.

There are many counts of this clonotype. The rearrangement uses TRBV5-6 and TRBJ1-6; no clear D. Looked up from germline, CDR1 is SGHDT and CDR2 is YYEEEE. The germline V and J ends were trimmed by 0 bases and 6 bases, with 13 bases remaining between them. The CDR3 has 16 amino acids. This chain's CDR3 is CASSLVGSRSNSPLHF. For the CDR3, the DNA is TGTGCCAGCAGCTTGGTAGGGAGTCGAAGTAATTCACCCCTCCACTTT.

The V call is TRBV6-1, the J call TRBJ1-1; D is ambiguous. The V gene's germline CDR1 is MNHNS and CDR2 SASEGT. The ends were cut back, 7 bases at V and 4 bases at J, with 19 bases in the middle. CDR3 size: 15 residues. The CDR3 spells CASMSRAGSGTEAFF. The CDR3 DNA follows: TGTGCCAGCATGTCGCGAGCGGGTTCGGGCACTGAAGCTTTCTTT.

This clonotype came up many times. The V gene is TRBV20-1, the J gene TRBJ2-7; TRBD2 is a possible D gene (6 bases). V was cut by 5 bases and J by 6 bases, with 17 bases left in between. The CDR3 sequence is 13 residues long. Per the germline V gene, CDR1 is DFQATT and CDR2 is SNEGSKA (reference sequence). CDR3 in DNA: TGCAGTGCTTATATAGCGGTCAGTCGCGAGCAGTACTTC. Its translation is CSAYIAVSREQYF.

Many counts were recorded for this clonotype. The rearrangement links TRBV6-6 to TRBJ1-2, with 9 bases identical to TRBD1. The CDR3 has 14 residues. The V and J ends lost 8 bases and 5 bases, in that order; junction bases with no gene match: 9. CDR1 and CDR2 (germline): MNHNY, SVGAGI (reference sequence). The CDR3 is CASGGTGYFYGYTF. CDR3 coding DNA: TGTGCCAGCGGCGGGACAGGGTATTTTTATGGCTACACCTTC.

This clonotype occurred many times. V is TRBV28 and J is TRBJ2-7, with a tentative D call TRBD2 (6 bases). The V gene's germline CDR1 is MDHEN and CDR2 SYDVKM. CDR3 length: 15 amino acids. Trimming shortened V by 1 base and J by 4 bases, and 14 bases separated the two germline ends. CDR3 in amino acids: CASSLFGYREYEQYF. In DNA, the CDR3 is TGTGCCAGCAGTTTATTTGGATACCGGGAGTACGAGCAGTACTTC.

There are many counts of this clonotype. The rearrangement joins TRBV7-2 to TRBJ1-6; D is ambiguous. The CDR3 contains 14 residues. Trimming shortened V by 3 bases and J by 7 bases, and 10 bases separated the two germline ends. Germline CDR1 is SGHTA and CDR2 is FQGNSA. Here the CDR3 DNA reads TGTGCCAGCAGCTTCGGCAGGTCAAATTCACCCCTCCACTTT. Its translation: CASSFGRSNSPLHF.

This clonotype was seen more than once but under ten times. This rearrangement joins TRBV6-1 to TRBJ2-6, with D possibly being TRBD2 (6 bases). Germline CDR1 and CDR2: MNHNS and SASEGT. The CDR3 extends over 18 amino acids. The germline V and J ends were trimmed by 5 bases and 0 bases, with 17 bases remaining between them. The CDR3 DNA reads as TGTGCCAGCAGTCCCTGGGGGGACCATAGCTCTGGGGCCAACGTCCTGACTTTC. Translating gives CASSPWGDHSSGANVLTF.

This clonotype occurred many times. The genes are TRBV20-1 and TRBJ1-5, with unresolved D. The CDR3 contains 8 residues. The V gene's germline CDR1 is DFQATT and CDR2 SNEGSKA (reference sequence). The chain's CDR3 is CPLQPQHF. The CDR3 DNA reads as TGCCCTTTACAGCCCCAGCATTTT.

This clonotype was seen at least ten times. J is TRBJ2-3 and V is TRBV7-2; 15 nucleotides line up with TRBD2. V gave up 0 bases and J gave up 4 bases; unmatched junction bases: 8. CDR1 is SGHTA and CDR2 is FQGNSA in the germline V gene. CDR3 length: 19 amino acids. The CDR3 sequence: CASSLARTSGGASADTQYF. For the CDR3, the DNA is TGTGCCAGCAGCTTAGCCCGGACTAGCGGGGGGGCCAGTGCAGATACGCAGTATTTT.

The chain combines TRBV27 with TRBJ2-5, with D unresolved. This CDR3 contains 14 residues. The germline V gene has CDR1 MNHEY and CDR2 SMNVEV (reference sequence). Trimming pared 4 bases from V and 0 bases from J, leaving 9 bases between. The CDR3 region has the DNA TGTGCCAGCAGTTCCCTGCCGTACCAAGAGACCCAGTACTTC. The encoded protein is CASSSLPYQETQYF.

This clonotype was seen a few times. The chain links TRBV14 to TRBJ2-7, with TRBD2 identical over 12 bases. CDR1 SGHDN and CDR2 FVKESK come from the germline V gene. This CDR3 is built from 18 residues. Losses at the gene ends were 2 bases for V and 0 bases for J; bases not matched to a gene: 8. CDR3 sequence reads: CASSQSILTSGSSYEQYF. The DNA of the CDR3 is TGTGCCAGCAGCCAATCCATCCTGACTAGCGGGAGCTCCTACGAGCAGTACTTC.

This clonotype was detected ten times or more. The V gene is TRBV7-3, the J gene TRBJ1-6; D gene uncertain. Looked up from germline, CDR1 is SGHTA and CDR2 is FQGTGA. V was clipped by 5 bases and J by 7 bases, with 6 bases between them. The CDR3 is made up of 12 amino acids. Here the CDR3 DNA reads TGTGCCAGCAGCATGGGGAATTCACCCCTCCACTTT. Its translation is CASSMGNSPLHF.

The V and J genes are TRBV6-2 or TRBV6-3 and TRBJ1-4; TRBD1 is a possible D gene (6 bases). The CDR3 totals 14 residues. Trimming took off 5 bases at V and 8 bases at J, with 15 bases between the two ends. Germline CDR1 is MNHEY and CDR2 is SVGEGT. CDR3 sequence: CASSRLGATEKLFF. The DNA of the CDR3 is TGTGCCAGCAGTCGCCTGGGGGCGACAGAAAAACTGTTTTTT.

The chain combines TRBV6-5 with TRBJ2-5; either TRBD1 or TRBD2 may fit D (5 bases each). The germline V and J ends were trimmed by 5 bases and 7 bases, with 8 bases remaining between them. This CDR3 spans 11 amino acids. Germline CDR1 and CDR2: MNHEY and SVGAGI. CDR3 sequence reads: CASSGDGTQYF. CDR3 bases: TGTGCCAGCAGTGGGGACGGGACCCAGTACTTC.

About this clonotype: This may be a read error: a much more frequent sequence differs by one nucleotide. The rearrangement uses TRBV20-1 and TRBJ1-5; 7 bases are shared with TRBD1. CDR3 length equals 13 residues. Per germline, CDR1 DFQATT and CDR2 SNEGSKA (reference sequence). The trim removed 2 bases at V and 9 bases at J, leaving 7 bases unmatched. CDR3 coding DNA: TGCAGTGCTAGAAATCAGGGGGATCGGCCCCAGCATTTT. It specifies CSARNQGDRPQHF.

The chain recombines TRBV29-1 with TRBJ2-3, with a tentative D call TRBD1 (5 bases). Germline V gene data show CDR1 as SQVTM and CDR2 as ANQGSEA. V gave up 4 bases and J gave up 1 base, with 15 bases separating them. The CDR3 has 15 residues. As DNA, the CDR3 is TGCAGCGTTGCGGTTCGACAGCTCGGCACAGATACGCAGTATTTT. Translation: CSVAVRQLGTDTQYF.

This clonotype turned up a few times. The V and J genes are TRBV12-3 or TRBV12-4 and TRBJ1-5; 8 bases line up with TRBD1. CDR3 length equals 17 residues. Trimming took 2 bases from V and 0 from J; bases not matched to a gene: 6. CDR3 residues: CASSLRTGGNSNQPQHF. CDR3 nucleotides: TGTGCCAGCAGTTTACGTACAGGGGGGAATAGCAATCAGCCCCAGCATTTT.

This clonotype was picked up many times. V usage is TRBV5-5 and J usage is TRBJ1-2; D is ambiguous. Per the germline V gene, CDR1 is SGHKS and CDR2 is YYEKEE (reference sequence). The V and J ends lost 5 bases and 7 bases respectively, with 21 bases between them. The CDR3 totals 15 residues. CDR3 sequence: CASSSDPIKPGGYTF. CDR3 coding DNA: TGTGCCAGCAGTTCGGACCCTATAAAGCCCGGTGGCTACACCTTC. Complete variable domain (other parts from reference TRBV5-5 and TRBJ1-2): DAGVTQSPTHLIKTRGQQVTLRCSPISGHKSVSWYQQVLGQGPQFIFQYYEKEERGRGNFPDRFSARQFPNYSSELNVNALLLGDSALYLCASSSDPIKPGGYTFGSGTRLTVV.

This clonotype was seen ten or more times. CDR3: CASSLDMRDEKLFF. DNA for the CDR3: TGTGCCAGCAGCTTAGACATGAGGGATGAAAAACTGTTTTTT. The chain links TRBV7-9 to TRBJ1-4; D uncertain. The V end lost 1 base, the J end lost 6 bases, and 9 bases lay between the germline ends. Per the germline V gene, CDR1 is SEHNR and CDR2 is FQNEAQ (reference sequence). CDR3 size: 14 residues. Full variable domain (missing parts from reference TRBV7-9 and TRBJ1-4): DTGVSQNPRHKITKRGQNVTFRCDPISEHNRLYWYRQTLGQGPEFLTYFQNEAQLEKSRLLSDRFSAERPKGSFSTLEIQRTEQGDSAMYLCASSLDMRDEKLFFGSGTQLSVL.

This clonotype was observed many times. CDR3 bases: TGTGCCAGCAGCAGGGACGTTAACACTGAAGCTTTCTTT. This codes for CASSRDVNTEAFF. This chain joins TRBV7-2 and TRBJ1-1; D may be TRBD1 (5 bases). From germline, CDR1 is SGHTA and CDR2 FQGNSA. V was clipped by 5 bases and J by 2 bases, with 9 bases between them. This CDR3 comprises 13 residues. The variable domain in full, with the rest retrieved from reference TRBV7-2 and TRBJ1-1, is GAGVSQSPSNKVTEKGKDVELRCDPISGHTALYWYRQSLGQGLEFLIYFQGNSAPDKSGLPSDRFSAERTGGSVSTLTIQRTQQEDSAVYLCASSRDVNTEAFFGQGTRLTVV.

This clonotype is medium-sized. CDR3 coding DNA: TGCAGTGCTAGAGATTTAGGGACTAGCACAAGAGGCGAGCAGTACTTC. Protein: CSARDLGTSTRGEQYF. The chain employs TRBV20-1 and TRBJ2-7, with TRBD2 matching 9 bases. V was pared by 0 bases and J by 6 bases, with 12 bases of the junction left unmatched. CDR1 is DFQATT, CDR2 SNEGSKA, per germline (reference sequence). The CDR3 has 16 residues.

The chain couples TRBV7-8 to TRBJ2-3; D is ambiguous. This CDR3 is built from 14 residues. V lost 5 bases to trimming and J lost 3 bases, with 12 bases between them. Germline CDR1 and CDR2: SGHVS and FQNEAQ. CDR3 region: CASSRVALTDTQYF. CDR3 in DNA: TGTGCCAGCAGCCGTGTAGCCCTGACAGATACGCAGTATTTT.

This clonotype has at least ten counts. The gene calls are TRBV23-1 and TRBJ1-4; 7 bases line up with TRBD1. TRBV23-1 is an open reading frame, and its role is uncertain. V lost 3 bases and J lost 5; bases outside the gene matches: 9. The CDR3 loop spans 16 amino acids. CDR3 sequence reads: CASSHHLQGGNEKLFF. CDR3 in DNA: TGCGCCAGCAGTCACCATCTCCAGGGGGGAAATGAAAAACTGTTTTTT.